This entry lists 21 T cell receptor beta chains sequenced from one sample in a study of vaccination and CD4 T cells after COVID-19. No cognate antigen is known for these TCRs. Sequenced with the Oncomine TCR Beta short-read assay was DNA taken from cultured CD4+ T cells. MiXCR was run by TCRdb on the PCR reads, yielding one entry per CDR3 protein. The sample carries about 7,600 distinct CDR3 sequences, over 35% recorded once. Documented treatment: roughly 10-day PBMC culture with coronavirus spike peptide pools or control peptides (ViraFEST assay). Pre-COVID-19 pandemic sampling (2011-2018) yielded the unexposed donor's CD4+ T cells. Sequencing was done on a sample of CD4+ T cells from blood, cultured in vitro. The receptors here all came from a human donor in good health.

This clonotype was seen a handful of times. V usage is TRBV27 and J usage is TRBJ1-1; D remains unclear. The germline V and J ends were trimmed by 7 bases and 6 bases, with 18 bases remaining between them. The CDR3 totals 14 residues. CDR1 and CDR2 (germline): MNHEY, SMNVEV (reference sequence). The CDR3 nucleotides read TGTGCCAGCAAGGGCAGTCTAAGGCCTTCTGAAGCTTTCTTT. Its protein is CASKGSLRPSEAFF.

This clonotype showed up just a few times. The CDR3 nucleotides read TGTGCCAGCAGTGAGGCGGACACATATTCACCCCTCCACTTT. It specifies CASSEADTYSPLHF. The V gene is TRBV2, the J gene TRBJ1-6, with a weak D call TRBD1 (5 bases). Per germline, CDR1 SNHLY and CDR2 FYNNEI. The CDR3 has 14 amino acids. V gave up 3 bases and J gave up 8 bases, with 11 bases separating them.

V and J are TRBV19 and TRBJ1-1; TRBD1 agrees at 9 bases. Germline trimming cut 5 bases from V and 1 base from J; bases unmatched to any gene: 2. Germline loops: CDR1 LNHDA, CDR2 SQIVND (reference sequence). The CDR3 length is 14 residues. As DNA, the CDR3 is TGTGCCAGTAGTGTACAGGGGGCGAACACTGAAGCTTTCTTT. It yields the protein CASSVQGANTEAFF.

This rearrangement joins TRBV27 to TRBJ2-5, with 7 bases lining up with TRBD1. Looked up from germline, CDR1 is MNHEY and CDR2 is SMNVEV (reference sequence). CDR3 length equals 19 residues. V was pared by 2 bases and J by 4 bases, with 19 bases of the junction left unmatched. The CDR3 bases are TGTGCCAGCAGTTTACTTGTACCCTCACAAGCGACAGGGAGAGAGACCCAGTACTTC. Encoded protein: CASSLLVPSQATGRETQYF.

The DNA for the CDR3 is TGTGCCAGCAGGACAGGGGACGCTGGAAACACCATATATTTT. This codes for CASRTGDAGNTIYF. V and J are TRBV12-3 or TRBV12-4 and TRBJ1-3, with 8 bases matching TRBD1. With V trimmed by 6 bases and J by 2 bases, 3 bases remained unmatched. The CDR3 spans 14 residues.

This clonotype has just a few counts. The genes are TRBV6-1 and TRBJ2-3; 8 nucleotides line up with TRBD2. Unmatched junction bases numbered 5, after V lost 0 bases and J lost 3 bases. The CDR3 extends over 16 amino acids. Germline V CDR1 and CDR2: MNHNS, SASEGT. The CDR3 spells CASSEAAGGQTDTQYF. CDR3 DNA: TGTGCCAGCAGTGAAGCGGCGGGAGGTCAGACAGATACGCAGTATTTT.

A few counts support this clonotype. This chain connects TRBV7-2 to TRBJ2-5; 7 bases line up with TRBD2. Germline CDR1 SGHTA, CDR2 FQGNSA. The V and J ends lost 1 base and 5 bases, in that order; junction bases with no gene match: 1. This CDR3 comprises 13 residues. CDR3 residues: CASSLDGGETQYF. For the CDR3, the DNA is TGTGCCAGCAGCTTAGACGGGGGGGAGACCCAGTACTTC. Supplemented by reference TRBV7-2 and TRBJ2-5, the full variable domain reads GAGVSQSPSNKVTEKGKDVELRCDPISGHTALYWYRQSLGQGLEFLIYFQGNSAPDKSGLPSDRFSAERTGGSVSTLTIQRTQQEDSAVYLCASSLDGGETQYFGPGTRLLVL.

The rearrangement links TRBV11-2 to TRBJ1-1; D may be TRBD1 (5 bases). The germline V gene has CDR1 SGHAT and CDR2 FQNNGV. CDR3 size: 15 residues. V shed 0 bases and J shed 5 bases, with 13 bases lying between them. The CDR3 protein is CASSLDFGGRTEAFF. CDR3 in DNA: TGTGCCAGCAGCTTAGATTTTGGGGGTCGAACTGAAGCTTTCTTT.

The rearrangement links TRBV5-1 to TRBJ1-2, with TRBD1 as a possible D gene (6 bases). The CDR3 has 13 residues. V was pared by 4 bases and J by 2 bases, with 9 bases between. CDR1 SGHRS and CDR2 YFSETQ come from the germline V gene. CDR3 loop: CASSVDRNYGYTF. The DNA of the CDR3 is TGCGCCAGCAGCGTGGACAGAAACTATGGCTACACCTTC.

In its sample, this clonotype was seen a few times. This chain uses TRBV20-1 with TRBJ1-1, with D perhaps TRBD1 (5 bases). V shed 7 bases and J shed 0 bases, with 18 bases lying between them. Germline-derived CDR1 and CDR2 are DFQATT and SNEGSKA (reference sequence). This CDR3 has 15 amino acids. CDR3: CSVPTPGRVNTEAFF. The CDR3 bases are TGCAGTGTTCCTACCCCGGGACGGGTGAACACTGAAGCTTTCTTT.

This clonotype was picked up a small number of times. The chain joins TRBV5-1 to TRBJ1-2; 7 nucleotides match TRBD1. The V segment lost 4 bases and the J segment 3 bases; nucleotides outside the gene matches: 6. Per the germline V gene, CDR1 is SGHRS and CDR2 is YFSETQ. CDR3 length: 14 amino acids. CDR3 sequence (DNA): TGCGCCAGCAGCAGCCAAACAGGGGACTATGGCTACACCTTC. Translation gives CASSSQTGDYGYTF.

The J gene is TRBJ1-1, the V gene TRBV19; D possibly corresponds to TRBD1 (5 bases). The CDR3 runs 12 residues. Germline-derived CDR1 and CDR2 are LNHDA and SQIVND (reference sequence). V dropped 4 bases and J dropped 6 bases, with 9 bases sitting between them. The CDR3 DNA is TGTGCCAGTAGTAGACAGAGCTCTGAAGCTTTCTTT. Translation gives CASSRQSSEAFF.

The rearrangement joins TRBV7-6 to TRBJ2-5, with 12 bases that match TRBD2. This CDR3 is built from 16 residues. CDR1 is SGHVS, CDR2 FNYEAQ, per germline. V shed 4 bases and J 5 bases; nucleotides not matched to a gene: 8. The CDR3 DNA sequence: TGTGCCAGCAGCTCCCACCTAGCGGGGGGGCGTGAGACCCAGTACTTC. This translates into CASSSHLAGGRETQYF.

The count of this clonotype is one. The CDR3: CASSVGSGGVQETQYF. The CDR3 coding sequence is TGTGCCAGCAGCGTCGGTAGCGGGGGGGTCCAAGAGACCCAGTACTTC. This chain links TRBV9 with TRBJ2-5, with 11 bases aligning to TRBD2. The trim removed 2 bases at V and 1 base at J, leaving 4 bases unmatched. This CDR3 comprises 16 residues. CDR1 SGDLS and CDR2 YYNGEE come from the germline V gene.

V is TRBV12-3 or TRBV12-4 and J is TRBJ1-1; D perhaps matches TRBD1 (6 bases). Trimming stripped 5 bases from V and 7 bases from J, with 11 bases between. There are 12 residues in the CDR3. The CDR3 loop reads CASSPRGFEAFF. CDR3 bases: TGTGCCAGCAGTCCGAGGGGGTTTGAAGCTTTCTTT.

V gene TRBV19 combines with J gene TRBJ2-1, with D maybe TRBD1 (7 bases). CDR1 is LNHDA, CDR2 SQIVND, per germline (reference sequence). V was pared by 4 bases and J by 4 bases, with 14 bases between. CDR3 length: 15 amino acids. The CDR3 loop reads CASSTDRAGYNEQFF. The CDR3 bases are TGTGCCAGTAGTACCGACAGGGCGGGATACAATGAGCAGTTCTTC.

CDR3 in DNA: TGTGCCAGCAGCTTAGCTCGAACCAATGAGCAGTTCTTC. Its protein is CASSLARTNEQFF. The J gene is TRBJ2-1, the V gene TRBV11-2; D call uncertain. CDR3 length: 13 residues. Germline V gene sequence: CDR1 SGHAT, CDR2 FQNNGV. Trimming cost V 1 base and J 6 bases, with 7 bases left between them.

The gene calls are TRBV7-2 and TRBJ2-7; 9 bases are a match to TRBD1. Germline V gene data show CDR1 as SGHTA and CDR2 as FQGNSA. V was pared by 5 bases and J by 2 bases, with 7 bases of the junction left unmatched. The CDR3 consists of 15 residues. The CDR3 loop reads CASSGRQGGPYEQYF. In DNA form, the CDR3 reads TGTGCCAGCAGCGGCAGACAGGGGGGTCCCTACGAGCAGTACTTC.

The gene calls are TRBV20-1 and TRBJ2-5, with 8 bases matching TRBD2. Germline trimming cut 2 bases from V and 4 bases from J; bases unmatched to any gene: 6. The CDR3 consists of 14 residues. Germline values: CDR1 DFQATT, CDR2 SNEGSKA (reference sequence). For the CDR3, the DNA is TGCAGTGCTAGATCCGGGACTAGGCTAGAGACCCAGTACTTC. Protein sequence: CSARSGTRLETQYF.

The V call is TRBV19, the J call TRBJ2-3; no definite D call. CDR1 is LNHDA, CDR2 SQIVND, per germline (reference sequence). This CDR3 is 15 amino acids long. Trimming took off 7 bases at V and 4 bases at J, with 18 bases between the two ends. The CDR3 DNA reads TGTGCCAGTAAGGGCTGGAGCCCAAGGCCAGATACGCAGTATTTT. It is translated as CASKGWSPRPDTQYF.

This clonotype showed up just a few times. The chain carries TRBV6-5 and TRBJ1-6, with D perhaps matching TRBD1 (5 bases). Germline loops: CDR1 MNHEY, CDR2 SVGAGI. This CDR3 spans 19 amino acids. V was cut by 0 bases and J by 0 bases, with 15 bases left in between. The CDR3 sequence is CASSYSKWGTGSYNSPLHF. In DNA, the CDR3 is TGTGCCAGCAGTTACTCGAAATGGGGGACGGGCTCCTATAATTCACCCCTCCACTTT.